Each of the 12 T cell receptor beta chains below was sequenced from the same sample in a study of beta chain features in type 1 diabetes. The entirety of the isolated RNA underwent reverse transcription, so expressed TCRB transcripts were sequenced. Repertoires were generated with immunoSEQ multiplex PCR, while TCRdb's copy carries only in-frame clones and drops some. The table records around 190,000 clones, 13% of them present only once. Sequencing used central memory CD4+ T cells from blood. The receptors originated from a woman younger than 35 in good health.

The V call is TRBV11-2, the J call TRBJ2-1; weak D call: TRBD2 (6 bases). The CDR3 has 14 residues. Trimming removed 5 bases at V and 8 bases at J, with 16 bases between. Germline V lookup: CDR1 SGHAT, CDR2 FQNNGV. The CDR3, as DNA: TGTGCCAGCAGCCCCAGACTAGAATCCGATGAGCAGTTCTTC. Its translation: CASSPRLESDEQFF.

A few counts support this clone. The chain is built from TRBV15 and TRBJ2-5; tentatively, D is TRBD1 (6 bases). This CDR3 spans 15 amino acids. Germline CDR1 LNHNV, CDR2 YYDKDF (reference sequence). The V end was cut by 1 base, the J end by 0 bases, with 9 bases between. The DNA of the CDR3 is TGTGCCACCAGCAGAGTCCAGGGGAACCAAGAGACCCAGTACTTC. Translation: CATSRVQGNQETQYF. Combining the CDR3 with reference TRBV15 and TRBJ2-5 gives the whole variable domain DAMVIQNPRYQVTQFGKPVTLSCSQTLNHNVMYWYQQKSSQAPKLLFHYYDKDFNNEADTPDNFQSRRPNTSFCFLDIRSPGLGDTAMYLCATSRVQGNQETQYFGPGTRLLVL.

V usage is TRBV7-2 and J usage is TRBJ1-1; TRBD1 agrees at 8 bases. The ends lost 5 bases at V and 1 base at J; junction bases unmatched: 6. Germline V lookup: CDR1 SGHTA, CDR2 FQGNSA. The CDR3 is 15 amino acids. CDR3 protein: CASSRVDRGNTEAFF. DNA for the CDR3: TGTGCCAGCAGCCGAGTCGACAGGGGGAACACTGAAGCTTTCTTT.

The V call is TRBV7-2, the J call TRBJ1-5; D may be TRBD1 (6 bases). Germline-derived CDR1 and CDR2 are SGHTA and FQGNSA. The CDR3 has 16 amino acids. Trimming removed 1 base from V and 2 bases from J, with 12 bases in between. CDR3 sequence (DNA): TGTGCCAGCAGCTTAGTGGGGGGGCAGGGCAATCAGCCCCAGCATTTT. As protein: CASSLVGGQGNQPQHF.

This clone has more than one count but fewer than ten. This rearrangement joins TRBV2 to TRBJ2-7, with D possibly being TRBD2 (5 bases). The germline V and J ends were trimmed by 5 bases and 3 bases, with 14 bases remaining between them. Germline V gene lookup returns CDR1 SNHLY and CDR2 FYNNEI. This CDR3 is built from 14 residues. The DNA for the CDR3 is TGTGCCAGCAGTCCCGGGCGGGCAGGCTACGAGCAGTACTTC. It codes for CASSPGRAGYEQYF.

The V call is TRBV19, the J call TRBJ2-1; 8 bases align to TRBD2. The CDR3 totals 13 residues. After removal of 7 bases from V and 8 bases from J, the junction contained 7 bases not matched to a gene. CDR1 and CDR2 (germline): LNHDA, SQIVND (reference sequence). The CDR3 spells CASTFGRGDEQFF. CDR3 nucleotide sequence: TGTGCCAGTACCTTCGGGAGGGGGGATGAGCAGTTCTTC. The full variable domain, completed using reference TRBV19 and TRBJ2-1, is DGGITQSPKYLFRKEGQNVTLSCEQNLNHDAMYWYRQDPGQGLRLIYYSQIVNDFQKGDIAEGYSVSREKKESFPLTVTSAQKNPTAFYLCASTFGRGDEQFFGPGTRLTVL.

V and J are TRBV18 and TRBJ2-3, with unresolved D. V lost 3 bases and J 1 base, leaving 5 bases between the germline ends. The CDR3 length is 13 residues. Germline values: CDR1 KGHSH, CDR2 LQKENI. The CDR3 DNA sequence: TGTGCCAGCTCACCGGGCCGCACAGATACGCAGTATTTT. Translating gives CASSPGRTDTQYF.

V gene TRBV5-8 combines with J gene TRBJ1-2; weak D call: TRBD1 (6 bases). CDR1 SGHTS and CDR2 YDEGEE come from the germline V gene. CDR3 length: 14 amino acids. V shed 2 bases and J shed 3 bases, with 11 bases lying between them. The CDR3 sequence is CASSLRGHHYGYTF. In nucleotides, the CDR3 is TGTGCCAGCAGCTTAAGGGGACACCACTATGGCTACACCTTC.

CDR3 DNA: TGTGCCAGCAGCTACGCTATAGCGGGAGGGCCCCAGTTCTTC. Translation gives CASSYAIAGGPQFF. The gene calls are TRBV7-2 and TRBJ2-1; 11 bases are shared with TRBD2. Per the germline V gene, CDR1 is SGHTA and CDR2 is FQGNSA. The J segment lost 13 bases and the V segment lost 4 bases, leaving 9 bases of the junction unmatched. The CDR3 is 14 amino acids. Based on the CDR3 plus reference TRBV7-2 and TRBJ2-1, the full variable domain is GAGVSQSPSNKVTEKGKDVELRCDPISGHTALYWYRQSLGQGLEFLIYFQGNSAPDKSGLPSDRFSAERTGGSVSTLTIQRTQQEDSAVYLCASSYAIAGGPQFFGPGTRLTVL.

This rearrangement joins TRBV6-6 to TRBJ1-5; 7 bases match TRBD1. CDR1 is MNHNY and CDR2 is SVGAGI in the germline V gene (reference sequence). The V and J ends lost 6 bases and 3 bases, in that order; junction bases with no gene match: 8. The CDR3 loop spans 15 amino acids. The CDR3: CASRDMGQNNQPQHF. The CDR3 coding sequence is TGTGCCAGCAGGGATATGGGACAGAACAATCAGCCCCAGCATTTT.

This clone was found a few times. The chain links TRBV10-3 to TRBJ2-3; 14 bases are a match to TRBD2. This CDR3 comprises 14 residues. CDR1 is ENHRY and CDR2 is SYGVKD in the germline V gene. With 10 bases clipped from V and 4 bases from J, the junction kept 4 bases outside the gene matches. CDR3 nucleotide sequence: TGTGCCACAGGGACTAGCGGGAGCCCAGATACGCAGTATTTT. This gives the protein CATGTSGSPDTQYF.

This clone has just a few counts. Different DNA sequences within this sample yield the same CDR3. The V call is TRBV5-1, the J call TRBJ2-5; 8 positions match TRBD2. CDR3 size: 14 residues. V lost 0 bases and J lost 2; bases outside the gene matches: 0. CDR1 is SGHRS, CDR2 YFSETQ, per germline. The CDR3 loop is CASSLGLAQETQYF. DNA of the CDR3: TGCGCCAGCAGCTTGGGACTAGCGCAAGAGACCCAGTACTTC.